This TCR beta chain was sequenced during a study of human T cells and chemical hapten exposure. TCRdb called the RACE reads again in MiXCR, with one record for every CDR3 protein. Among roughly 84,000 distinct CDR3 sequences listed, 10% were seen once. As for time point: patch test 2, 6 weeks after DPC sensitization. The treatment denotes: therapeutic diphenylcyclopropenone sensitization with weekly scalp DPC. The CDR3 covers 13 residues. From germline, CDR1 is LNHDA and CDR2 SQIVND (reference sequence). V lost 5 bases to trimming and J lost 8 bases; unmatched junction nucleotides: 6. This chain joins TRBV19 and TRBJ2-1, with 7 bases identical to TRBD2. Here the sequenced sample was whole blood, taken in connection with sensitization to the hapten diphenylcyclopropenone (DPC). This clonotype was sampled from a woman aged 45 to 65 with alopecia areata. Some clones in this sample may be carry-over from other donors' samples. CDR3 coding DNA: TGTGCCAGTAGTCGGGGAGGGAGCGATGAGCAGTTCTTC. Translating it yields CASSRGGSDEQFF. Full variable domain (missing parts from reference TRBV19 and TRBJ2-1): DGGITQSPKYLFRKEGQNVTLSCEQNLNHDAMYWYRQDPGQGLRLIYYSQIVNDFQKGDIAEGYSVSREKKESFPLTVTSAQKNPTAFYLCASSRGGSDEQFFGPGTRLTVL.